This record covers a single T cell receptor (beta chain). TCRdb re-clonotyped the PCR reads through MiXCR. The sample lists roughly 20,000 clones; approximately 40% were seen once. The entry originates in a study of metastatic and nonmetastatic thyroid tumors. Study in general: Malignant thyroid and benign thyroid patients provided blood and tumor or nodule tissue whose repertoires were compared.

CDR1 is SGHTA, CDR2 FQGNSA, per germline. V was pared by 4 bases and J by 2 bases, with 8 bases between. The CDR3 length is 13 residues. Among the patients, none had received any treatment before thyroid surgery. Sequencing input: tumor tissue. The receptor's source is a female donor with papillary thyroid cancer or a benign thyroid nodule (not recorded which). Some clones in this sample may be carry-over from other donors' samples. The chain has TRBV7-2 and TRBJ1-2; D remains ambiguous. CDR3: CASSSGNNYGYTF. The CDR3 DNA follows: TGTGCCAGCAGCTCAGGCAACAACTATGGCTACACCTTC.